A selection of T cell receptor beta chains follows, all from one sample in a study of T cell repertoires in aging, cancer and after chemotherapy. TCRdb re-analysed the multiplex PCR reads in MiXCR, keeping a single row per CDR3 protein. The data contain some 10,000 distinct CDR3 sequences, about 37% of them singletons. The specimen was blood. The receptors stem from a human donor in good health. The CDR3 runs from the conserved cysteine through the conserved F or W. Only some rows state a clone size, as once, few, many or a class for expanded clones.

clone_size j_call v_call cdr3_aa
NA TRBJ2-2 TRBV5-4 CASSSRAGETRAGELFF
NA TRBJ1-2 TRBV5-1 CASSLDGTGGRGYTF
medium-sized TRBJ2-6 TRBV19 CASRTGSGANVLTF
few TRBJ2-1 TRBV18 CASSPNRANEQFF
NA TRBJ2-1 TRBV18 CASSRGYNEQFF
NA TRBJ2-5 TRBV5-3 CARSSSRLYQETQYF
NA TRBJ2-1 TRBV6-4 CASSDREGEQFF
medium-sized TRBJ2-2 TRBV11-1 CASSFTGPNTGELFF
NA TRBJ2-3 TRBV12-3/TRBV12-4 CASSLDPRSFTQYF
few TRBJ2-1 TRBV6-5 CASSPGLAGRQGEQFF
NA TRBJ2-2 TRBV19 CASSDRDRANTGELFF
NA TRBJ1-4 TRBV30 CAWGPDGTNEKLFF
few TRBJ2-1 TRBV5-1 CASSSGDRGLDEQFF
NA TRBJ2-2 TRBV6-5 CASSYRRVVNTGELFF
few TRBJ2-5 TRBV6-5 CASSVNRETQYF
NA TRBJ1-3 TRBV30 CAWSLAAGNTIYF
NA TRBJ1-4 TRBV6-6 CASRPGTFPTNEKLFF
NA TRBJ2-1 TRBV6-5 CASKRGAGSVRNEQFF
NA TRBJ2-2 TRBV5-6 CASSFGQPGELFF
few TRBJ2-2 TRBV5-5 CASLRRPAGTGELFF
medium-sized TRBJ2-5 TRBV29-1 CSVEATIGGSGRPETQYF
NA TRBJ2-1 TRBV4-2 CASSPSSGRQYNEQFF
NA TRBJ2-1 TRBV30 CAWTGTSFYNEQFF
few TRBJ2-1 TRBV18 CASSPNGQGASNEQFF